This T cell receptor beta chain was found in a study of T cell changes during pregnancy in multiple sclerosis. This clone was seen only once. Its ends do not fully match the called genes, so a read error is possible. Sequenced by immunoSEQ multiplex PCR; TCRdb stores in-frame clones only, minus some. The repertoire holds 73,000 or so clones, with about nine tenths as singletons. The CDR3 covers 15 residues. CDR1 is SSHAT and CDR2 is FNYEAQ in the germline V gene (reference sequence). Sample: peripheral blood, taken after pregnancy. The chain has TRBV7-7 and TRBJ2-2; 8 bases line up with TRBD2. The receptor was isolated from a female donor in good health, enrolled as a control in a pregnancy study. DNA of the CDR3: TGTGCTAGCAGCCCGGGACTAGGGAACACCGGGGAGCTGTTTTTT. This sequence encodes CASSPGLGNTGELFF.